This record looks at one TCR beta chain sequence and its context. Per the original methods: Amplified reference gene primers provided the basis for estimating nucleated cell counts. Generated by immunoSEQ multiplex PCR, the TCRdb table keeps only in-frame clones and is missing some. The V and J calls and clone size were taken over from that table, and D and trimming were inferred from the DNA. The sample holds about 33,000 clones; around 85% are singletons and the top ten take about 7.1%. This sample was taken from a study of blood T cell repertoires in COVID-19. Study-level information: There were acute and convalescent COVID-19 samples, and they came from the United States, Italy and Spain. The analysed material was cDNA or gDNA that came from T cells, B-cell-depleted T cells, or PBMCs.

Source material: peripheral blood. This sequence was found in a man in his sixties with active COVID-19.

The CDR3 loop is CASSGRGTSGGGTDTQYF. The CDR3 DNA reads as TGCGCCAGCAGTGGGAGGGGGACTAGCGGGGGGGGCACAGATACGCAGTATTTT. The rearrangement links TRBV10-2 to TRBJ2-3, with 16 bases matching TRBD2. V lost 4 bases and J lost 1; bases outside the gene matches: 5. This CDR3 has 18 amino acids. Germline V gene sequence: CDR1 WSHSY, CDR2 SAAADI.